The rows below give T cell receptor beta chains drawn from one sample of a study of T cell responses to AZD1222 COVID-19 vaccine. Data came from immunoSEQ multiplex PCR; TCRdb stores just in-frame clones and leaves some out. The sample lists 150,000 to 200,000 clones, around 89% occurring once. This specimen consisted of peripheral blood, obtained 28 days after the second dose of the MenACWY control vaccine. Receptor source: an adult who received the MenACWY meningococcal vaccine as a control. The conserved cysteine and the conserved F or W are not part of the CDR3 here. Fields, in order: V gene, clone size, CDR3 protein. Size values are once, few and many counts, or a class for expanded clones, and some rows have none.

TRBV5-4 . ASSFSPGGSAGELF
TRBV5-1 once ASSRDGTLSEQY
TRBV7-2 . ASSPGLAAYEQY
TRBV4-3 . ASSQDSAAPTEAF
TRBV7-9 . ASSLGAWDTEAF
TRBV5-8 . ASSPGTGAREQY
TRBV6-5 . ASSYLVFPANYGYT
TRBV6-5 . ASRPSGRASYEQY
TRBV2 . ASRGGLSTDTQY
TRBV9 . ASSVGGDFSSYEQY
TRBV28 . ASSFQGFQRLDGYT
TRBV6-6 . ASSYYPLVGDDEQF
TRBV28 few ASSFSFEAPQLY